The clone carrying this T cell receptor (beta chain) was seen repeatedly, ten times or more. These data belong to a study of T cells in Graves' hyperthyroidism and ophthalmopathy. The CDR3 covers 17 residues. Trimming removed 2 bases from V and 2 bases from J; junction bases left unmatched: 7. Researchers took RNA transcripts and amplified the TCR beta CDR3 regions from them. Carried out on the TCR CDR3, a first-round RT-PCR used the HTBI primer set. TCRdb ran MiXCR on the multiplex PCR reads and lists one entry per CDR3 protein. The data contain approximately 620,000 distinct CDR3 sequences, about a sixth of them singletons. Ophthalmopathy patients all had a Clinical Activity Score of at least 3, a NOSPECS grade of at least 4 and disease under 3 months old.

The chain is built from TRBV12-3 or TRBV12-4 and TRBJ2-5, with 11 bases identical to TRBD2. This sequence was found in a woman aged 35 to 49 with Graves' ophthalmopathy. The sample taken for sequencing was blood. CDR3 amino acids: CASSLSLAGGLQETQYF. The CDR3 DNA reads TGTGCCAGCAGTTTATCTCTAGCGGGGGGACTTCAAGAGACCCAGTACTTC.